This TCR beta chain was obtained from a study of cytomegalovirus exposure and HLA in healthy donors. Findings of the study overall: Sequencing had likely introduced a cluster of highly shared sequence variants as an artifact. It was reportedly the case that the classifier diagnosed cytomegalovirus status with high specificity and sensitivity. Being indistinguishable, some V segments were excluded, TRBV6-2 and TRBV6-3 among them. In a later analysis, CMV-associated beta chains were mostly HLA-associated, it appeared.

There are 13 residues in the CDR3. Trimming removed 3 bases at V and 1 base at J, with 6 bases between. The V gene's germline CDR1 is SGHNT and CDR2 YENEEA. In the case of this clone: Its antigen is undetermined.

This PCR relied on a set of 60 Vbeta primers and 13 Jbeta primers. Produced via immunoSEQ multiplex PCR; TCRdb's table is partial and in-frame only. Here the sample spans approximately 190,000 clones, approximately 88% being singletons. The sequencing sample was made of PBMCs. V usage is TRBV11-3 and J usage is TRBJ1-1; D remains ambiguous. This receptor was taken from a boy aged 5-17 years in good health and CMV-seronegative. CDR3 loop: CASSFSANTEAFF. CDR3 nucleotides: TGTGCCAGCAGCTTTAGCGCGAACACTGAAGCTTTCTTT.